The TCR beta chain under discussion was sequenced for a study of blood T cells in healthy people across ages. V was trimmed by 1 base and J by 8 bases, leaving 17 bases between them. The germline gives CDR1 LNHDA, CDR2 SQIVND (reference sequence). The CDR3 is made up of 16 amino acids. On this clonotype: Its target is unknown.

The study's findings and limits: Greater diversity and more naive CD4+ cells were seen in long-lived donors than in aged donors. The percentage of naive T cells correlated strongly with TCR beta diversity.

For the second PCR, which ran for roughly 6 to 11 cycles, a sample-barcoded 5' primer and a J-beta primer mix were used. TCRdb re-called the 5' RACE reads with MiXCR, one entry per CDR3 protein. The sample lists 1,800,000 or so distinct CDR3 sequences, roughly two fifths occurring once. Specimen: blood. The chain couples TRBV19 to TRBJ1-4; D unclear. This TCR came from a human donor in good health. The CDR3 DNA reads TGTGCCAGTAGTATAGGGTCCCACAAACCGACAGAAAAACTGTTTTTT. Encoded protein: CASSIGSHKPTEKLFF.